A single T cell receptor beta chain is shown here with its context. Antigen: not known. The CDR3 runs 13 residues. The ends were cut back, 6 bases at V and 7 bases at J, with 13 bases in the middle. In germline, CDR1 is MNHEY, CDR2 SVGAGI. This sample is part of a study of PD-1 blockade in classical Hodgkin lymphoma. The data were produced by immunoSEQ multiplex PCR, yet TCRdb's version contains in-frame clones alone and is incomplete. The repertoire holds more than 25,000 clones, 65% to 75% seen once, with approximately 24% in the top ten. General study results and limits: A reduction in baseline TCR diversity was reportedly seen in newly diagnosed patients relative to healthy donors.

Each and every patient relapsed after autologous stem cell transplantation, and patients got differing brentuximab vedotin exposure. This TCR came from a human donor with classical Hodgkin lymphoma. The J gene is TRBJ1-5, the V gene TRBV6-5; D call uncertain. The sequencing used peripheral blood mononuclear cells (PBMCs), collected before the second cycle of nivolumab. The CDR3 protein is CASSGDMGQPQHF. The DNA for the CDR3 is TGTGCCAGCAGCGGCGACATGGGCCAGCCCCAGCATTTT.